Many counts were recorded for the clone carrying this T cell receptor (beta chain). The target antigen is unknown. Amplification yielded TCR beta CDR3 regions, with RNA transcripts as the source. First-round RT-PCR of the TCR CDR3 relied on the HTBI primer set. TCRdb analysed the multiplex PCR reads with MiXCR anew, one entry per CDR3 protein. The table has roughly 300,000 distinct CDR3 sequences, roughly a fifth seen once. The data were obtained in a study of T cells in Graves' hyperthyroidism and ophthalmopathy. Study outcomes and limitations: Ophthalmopathy cases were set apart from stable hyperthyroidism by a 13 V-J model.

Germline V CDR1 and CDR2: MDHEN, SYDVKM. The J segment lost 1 base and the V segment lost 5 bases, leaving 7 bases of the junction unmatched. The CDR3 has 15 amino acids. Hyperthyroidism, newly diagnosed and lasting under 2 months, affected patients aged 18 to 65. Input material: blood. The TCR was taken from a woman aged 45-65 years with Graves' hyperthyroidism. The chain combines TRBV28 with TRBJ2-7; 8 nucleotides match TRBD1. CDR3 residues: CASSRPGTGSYEQYF. DNA of the CDR3: TGTGCCAGCAGTCGGCCCGGGACAGGATCCTACGAGCAGTACTTC.